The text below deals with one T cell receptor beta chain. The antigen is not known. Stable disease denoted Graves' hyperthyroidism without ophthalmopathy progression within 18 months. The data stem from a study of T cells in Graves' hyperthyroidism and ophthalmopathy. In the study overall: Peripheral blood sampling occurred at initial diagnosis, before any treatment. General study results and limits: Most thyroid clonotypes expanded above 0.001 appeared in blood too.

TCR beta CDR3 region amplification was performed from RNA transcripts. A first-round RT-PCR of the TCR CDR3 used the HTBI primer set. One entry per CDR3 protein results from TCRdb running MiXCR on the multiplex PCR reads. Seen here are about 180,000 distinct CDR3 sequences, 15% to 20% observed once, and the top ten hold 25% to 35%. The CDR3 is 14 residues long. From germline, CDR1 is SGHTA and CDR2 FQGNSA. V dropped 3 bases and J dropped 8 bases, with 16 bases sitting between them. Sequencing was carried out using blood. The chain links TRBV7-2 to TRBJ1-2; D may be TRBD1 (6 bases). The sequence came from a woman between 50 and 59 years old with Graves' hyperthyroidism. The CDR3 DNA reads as TGTGCCAGCAGCTTCGAACAGGGAATAGGAGGCTACACCTTC. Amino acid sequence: CASSFEQGIGGYTF.